This T cell receptor (beta chain) appears in the sequencing data of a study of shared clonotypes between healthy human individuals. Findings and caveats of the study: Clonotypes not shared had lower generation probabilities than those common to all four donors.

CDR3 length: 15 amino acids. Germline lookup yields CDR1 SGHRS and CDR2 YFSETQ. J gave up 1 base and V 4 bases, and 6 bases lay outside the gene matches. On this clone itself: Its specificity is not known.

Repertoires were generated with immunoSEQ multiplex PCR, while TCRdb's copy carries only in-frame clones and drops some. Altogether over a million clones are present, 78% being singletons, with the ten largest covering 0.6% to 0.7%. The chain uses TRBV5-1 and TRBJ1-1; 8 nucleotides line up with TRBD1. This receptor was taken from a man younger than 35 in good health. Some clones in this sample may be carry-over from other donors' samples. The material sequenced was memory CD4+ T cells from PBMCs. The subset denotes: CD45RA-negative fraction. The CDR3 sequence: CASSRQGTGNTEAFF. CDR3 nucleotide sequence: TGCGCCAGCAGCCGACAAGGGACAGGGAACACTGAAGCTTTCTTT.